These 32 T cell receptor beta chains originate from one sample sequenced in a study of T cell changes during pregnancy in multiple sclerosis. The protocol was immunoSEQ multiplex PCR, while the TCRdb copy is restricted to in-frame clones and leaves out a portion. The table includes around 62,000 clones, 80% to 90% detected once. Here the sequenced sample was peripheral blood, taken in the first trimester of pregnancy. Source of these receptors: a female donor with multiple sclerosis, enrolled in a pregnancy study.

The chain carries TRBV30 and TRBJ1-6; D perhaps matches TRBD1 (5 bases). V was pared by 0 bases and J by 5 bases, with 11 bases between. This CDR3 has 15 residues. The V gene's germline CDR1 is GTSNPN and CDR2 SVGIG (reference sequence). As DNA, the CDR3 is TGTGCCTGGAGTGTACAGGAGATTAATAATTCACCCCTCCACTTT. Encoded protein: CAWSVQEINNSPLHF. The whole variable domain, filled in from reference TRBV30 and TRBJ1-6, reads SQTIHQWPATLVQPVGSPLSLECTVEGTSNPNLYWYRQAAGRGLQLLFYSVGIGQISSEVPQNLSASRPQDRQFILSSKKLLLSDSGFYLCAWSVQEINNSPLHFGNGTRLTVT.

This clone appeared a few times. This rearrangement joins TRBV7-9 to TRBJ1-2; 8 nucleotides line up with TRBD1. The CDR3 extends over 12 amino acids. Germline V gene sequence: CDR1 SEHNR, CDR2 FQNEAQ (reference sequence). Trimming cost V 5 bases and J 7 bases; bases outside gene matches: 3. The CDR3 here is CASSVGQGGYTF. In DNA, the CDR3 is TGTGCCAGCAGCGTCGGACAGGGTGGCTACACCTTC. The full variable domain, rest sourced from reference TRBV7-9 and TRBJ1-2, is DTGVSQNPRHKITKRGQNVTFRCDPISEHNRLYWYRQTLGQGPEFLTYFQNEAQLEKSRLLSDRFSAERPKGSFSTLEIQRTEQGDSAMYLCASSVGQGGYTFGSGTRLTVV.

The gene calls are TRBV5-1 and TRBJ2-2; 7 nucleotides align to TRBD1. The CDR3 spans 15 residues. Germline CDR1 is SGHRS and CDR2 is YFSETQ. V gave up 0 bases and J gave up 1 base; unmatched junction bases: 0. The CDR3 DNA sequence: TGCGCCAGCAGCTTGGGACAGGGGAACACCGGGGAGCTGTTTTTT. This sequence encodes CASSLGQGNTGELFF. Combining the CDR3 with reference TRBV5-1 and TRBJ2-2 gives the whole variable domain KAGVTQTPRYLIKTRGQQVTLSCSPISGHRSVSWYQQTPGQGLQFLFEYFSETQRNKGNFPGRFSGRQFSNSRSEMNVSTLELGDSALYLCASSLGQGNTGELFFGEGSRLTVL.

This clone was counted between two and nine times. V gene TRBV10-3 combines with J gene TRBJ1-1; no reliable D call. Germline CDR1 reads ENHRY; CDR2 reads SYGVKD. This CDR3 region has 13 residues. V lost 6 bases and J 1 base, leaving 9 bases between the germline ends. The CDR3 bases are TGTGCCATCAGACTCGGTCCGAACACTGAAGCTTTCTTT. Encoded protein: CAIRLGPNTEAFF.

CDR3 in amino acids: CASSVRQGVSYEQYF. CDR3 DNA sequence: TGCGCCAGCAGCGTAAGACAGGGGGTTTCCTACGAGCAGTACTTC. V is TRBV5-1 and J is TRBJ2-7; 9 bases line up with TRBD1. The germline gives CDR1 SGHRS, CDR2 YFSETQ. The trim removed 4 bases at V and 1 base at J, leaving 6 bases unmatched. CDR3 size: 15 residues.

The chain couples TRBV25-1 to TRBJ1-1; D is perhaps TRBD1 (5 bases). CDR1 is MGHDK, CDR2 SYGVNS, per germline. The V end lost 8 bases, the J end lost 5 bases, and 15 bases lay between the germline ends. The CDR3 covers 13 residues. This CDR3 reads CASGIGGYTEAFF. Here the CDR3 DNA reads TGTGCCAGCGGTATCGGGGGTTATACTGAAGCTTTCTTT.

The chain recombines TRBV4-3 with TRBJ2-7, with TRBD1 matching 9 bases. CDR3 length: 16 residues. The germline gives CDR1 LGHNA, CDR2 YSLEER. The V segment lost 1 base and the J segment 5 bases; nucleotides outside the gene matches: 9. DNA for the CDR3: TGCGCCAGCAGCCAAGGGGTGTCGAGGACAGGGGACGAGCAGTACTTC. The encoded protein is CASSQGVSRTGDEQYF.

The chain couples TRBV11-2 to TRBJ2-6; the D gene is possibly TRBD1 (6 bases). V lost 4 bases and J lost 0, with 16 bases in between. The CDR3 is 18 residues long. The germline V gene encodes CDR1 SGHAT and CDR2 FQNNGV. Here the CDR3 reads CASSSVDRTVSGANVLTF. The CDR3 DNA sequence: TGTGCCAGCAGCTCAGTCGACAGGACCGTCTCTGGGGCCAACGTCCTGACTTTC.

The chain recombines TRBV19 with TRBJ2-7; 11 positions match TRBD2. The V gene end was trimmed by 3 bases and the J gene end by 1 base; junction bases not matched to a gene: 2. There are 15 residues in the CDR3. Germline V CDR1 and CDR2: LNHDA, SQIVND (reference sequence). The CDR3 DNA is TGTGCCAGTAGTATTAGCGGGAGGGATTCCTACGAGCAGTACTTC. Translation: CASSISGRDSYEQYF.

This clone was seen only once. This rearrangement joins TRBV6-1 to TRBJ1-5; the match to TRBD1 covers 8 bases. The trim removed 4 bases at V and 1 base at J, leaving 3 bases unmatched. CDR3 length equals 15 residues. CDR1 MNHNS and CDR2 SASEGT come from the germline V gene. As DNA, the CDR3 is TGTGCCAGCAGTGTGGACAGGGAGAGCAATCAGCCCCAGCATTTT. Amino acid sequence: CASSVDRESNQPQHF.

The rearrangement uses TRBV2 and TRBJ2-6; maybe TRBD1 (6 bases). The length of the CDR3 is 16 residues. Trimming cost V 6 bases and J 2 bases, with 14 bases left between them. The germline V gene has CDR1 SNHLY and CDR2 FYNNEI. CDR3 in amino acids: CASRGAGTTGANVLTF. The DNA of the CDR3 is TGTGCCAGCAGGGGAGCCGGGACAACTGGGGCCAACGTCCTGACTTTC.

V gene TRBV23-1 combines with J gene TRBJ1-2, with 10 bases aligning to TRBD1. TRBV23-1 is known as an ORF, though its function is uncertain. V trimming: 0 bases; J trimming: 8 bases; junction bases outside the gene matches: 6. The CDR3 is made up of 15 amino acids. DNA for the CDR3: TGCGCCAGCAGTCAATCTGTGACAGGGGGCTGGGGCTACACCTTC. Translated: CASSQSVTGGWGYTF.

CDR3 sequence reads: CASSSLAGEGRETQYF. Here the CDR3 DNA reads TGTGCCAGCAGCTCCCTAGCGGGGGAGGGACGTGAGACCCAGTACTTC. The genes are TRBV5-5 and TRBJ2-5, with 10 bases that match TRBD2. Germline V CDR1 and CDR2: SGHKS, YYEKEE (reference sequence). CDR3 size: 16 residues. The V and J ends lost 3 bases and 5 bases, in that order; junction bases with no gene match: 10.

The genes are TRBV29-1 and TRBJ2-7, with D hard to call. Germline loops: CDR1 SQVTM, CDR2 ANQGSEA. The length of the CDR3 is 12 residues. V was trimmed by 5 bases and J by 0 bases, leaving 8 bases between them. This CDR3 is CSVYESSYEQYF. The CDR3 nucleotides are TGCAGCGTTTATGAGAGCTCCTACGAGCAGTACTTC.

The chain has TRBV5-1 and TRBJ2-2, with 8 bases lining up with TRBD1. The CDR3 runs 15 residues. Germline CDR1 reads SGHRS; CDR2 reads YFSETQ. The V gene end was trimmed by 6 bases and the J gene end by 0 bases; junction bases not matched to a gene: 4. CDR3 DNA sequence: TGCGCCAGCACGGGACAGGTTACGAACACCGGGGAGCTGTTTTTT. It translates to CASTGQVTNTGELFF.

This clone was observed a single time. The chain carries TRBV7-3 and TRBJ1-1; TRBD1 might be the D (6 bases). The V gene lost 2 bases and the J gene lost 4 bases, with 14 bases spanning the gap. This CDR3 has 15 amino acids. Germline values: CDR1 SGHTA, CDR2 FQGTGA. CDR3: CASSLPGGAGTEAFF. The CDR3 DNA follows: TGTGCCAGCAGCTTACCGGGGGGCGCCGGCACTGAAGCTTTCTTT.

This clone was recorded once. The chain recombines TRBV7-9 with TRBJ2-7; 11 positions agree with TRBD2. The CDR3 is 17 residues long. The V segment lost 5 bases and the J segment 4 bases; nucleotides outside the gene matches: 13. The germline V gene encodes CDR1 SEHNR and CDR2 FQNEAQ (reference sequence). The CDR3: CASSPPLASGGRYEQYF. The CDR3 nucleotides read TGTGCCAGCAGCCCGCCCTTGGCTAGCGGGGGGCGTTACGAGCAGTACTTC.

The chain has TRBV6-1 and TRBJ1-4; no clear D. The CDR3 runs 14 residues. V was trimmed by 4 bases and J by 6 bases, leaving 12 bases between them. The germline CDR1 and CDR2 sequences are MNHNS and SASEGT. CDR3 coding DNA: TGTGCCAGCAGTGCACAGCTCATCGATGAAAAACTGTTTTTT. Translating gives CASSAQLIDEKLFF.

The V gene is TRBV29-1, the J gene TRBJ2-1; 9 bases line up with TRBD2. CDR1 SQVTM and CDR2 ANQGSEA come from the germline V gene. The CDR3 extends over 18 amino acids. The ends lost 2 bases at V and 9 bases at J; junction bases unmatched: 20. For the CDR3, the DNA is TGCAGCGTTGAAAACTGGGGGCCCGGGAGACTAGCGGCTTTTGAGCAGTTCTTC. Amino acids: CSVENWGPGRLAAFEQFF.

This sequence joins TRBV27 and TRBJ2-3; D is possibly TRBD2 (6 bases). The CDR3 contains 14 residues. The germline CDR1 and CDR2 sequences are MNHEY and SMNVEV (reference sequence). Trimming pared 2 bases from V and 1 base from J, leaving 7 bases between. Here the CDR3 reads CASSLQRGTDTQYF. As DNA, the CDR3 is TGTGCCAGCAGTTTACAGCGGGGCACAGATACGCAGTATTTT.

This clone was recorded only once. The CDR3 loop reads CASSGDRETELFF. The CDR3 DNA reads as TGTGCCAGCAGTGGGGACAGGGAAACGGAGCTGTTTTTT. V usage is TRBV2 and J usage is TRBJ2-2, with 9 bases aligning to TRBD1. Trimming at V came to 4 bases and at J to 10 bases, leaving 4 bases not matched to a gene. The CDR3 is made up of 13 amino acids. The germline CDR1 and CDR2 sequences are SNHLY and FYNNEI.

The genes are TRBV19 and TRBJ2-2; D is uncertain. Trimming removed 2 bases at V and 6 bases at J, with 7 bases between. The germline V gene has CDR1 LNHDA and CDR2 SQIVND (reference sequence). The CDR3 length is 13 residues. The CDR3 protein is CASSIRVAGELFF. For the CDR3, the DNA is TGTGCCAGTAGTATAAGAGTGGCCGGGGAGCTGTTTTTT.

The V call is TRBV7-2, the J call TRBJ1-4; D is undetermined. The CDR3 runs 14 residues. Germline V lookup: CDR1 SGHTA, CDR2 FQGNSA. V dropped 5 bases and J dropped 8 bases, with 15 bases sitting between them. The CDR3 loop reads CASSPDSYGEKLFF. CDR3 nucleotide sequence: TGTGCCAGCAGCCCCGACTCGTATGGGGAAAAACTGTTTTTT.

As DNA, the CDR3 is TGTGCCAGCAGGGTGCAGGACTATGGCTACACCTTC. Its protein is CASRVQDYGYTF. The rearrangement joins TRBV6-6 to TRBJ1-2; no definite D call. V dropped 6 bases and J dropped 3 bases, with 8 bases sitting between them. Germline assignment: CDR1 MNHNY and CDR2 SVGAGI (reference sequence). CDR3 size: 12 residues.

The chain has TRBV6-1 and TRBJ1-2; 7 nucleotides match TRBD1. The junction had 8 bases not matched to a gene; V was cut back by 0 bases and J by 4 bases. Germline V gene lookup returns CDR1 MNHNS and CDR2 SASEGT. The length of the CDR3 is 16 residues. For the CDR3, the DNA is TGTGCCAGCAGTGAAGCTTTTAGGACAGGAACCTATGGCTACACCTTC. The encoded protein is CASSEAFRTGTYGYTF.

The rearrangement links TRBV6-1 to TRBJ1-5, with D perhaps TRBD1 (5 bases). Trimming left V 3 bases short and J 7 bases short, with 10 bases between. This CDR3 has 13 amino acids. Germline values: CDR1 MNHNS, CDR2 SASEGT. Here the CDR3 reads CASSDERGQPQHF. CDR3 bases: TGTGCCAGCAGTGATGAGCGGGGGCAGCCCCAGCATTTT.

This clone was recorded once. The rearrangement links TRBV10-1 to TRBJ2-1, with 8 nucleotides matching TRBD2. The V and J ends lost 8 bases and 8 bases, in that order; junction bases with no gene match: 11. Per the germline V gene, CDR1 is WNHNN and CDR2 is SYGVQD (reference sequence). The CDR3 loop spans 14 amino acids. CDR3 nucleotide sequence: TGCGCCAGCCGGGAGGGGGGAATGAGCGATGAGCAGTTCTTC. It specifies CASREGGMSDEQFF.

The chain joins TRBV10-3 to TRBJ1-2, with D hard to call. V lost 3 bases to trimming and J lost 4 bases, with 15 bases between them. The CDR3 has 15 residues. CDR1 is ENHRY and CDR2 is SYGVKD in the germline V gene. Here the CDR3 reads CAISDQASASYGYTF. As DNA, the CDR3 is TGTGCCATCAGTGATCAGGCTTCGGCCTCCTATGGCTACACCTTC.

In DNA, the CDR3 is TGTGCCATCAGAGGTACACGACTAGCGGGCCGAGGGGAGCAGTTCTTC. Translated: CAIRGTRLAGRGEQFF. The chain is built from TRBV10-3 and TRBJ2-1; 10 bases fit TRBD2. V lost 6 bases and J lost 10; bases outside the gene matches: 15. Germline CDR1 reads ENHRY; CDR2 reads SYGVKD. CDR3 size: 16 residues.

Of note for this clone: The identical CDR3 is also encoded by other nucleotide sequences in the sample. V is TRBV19 and J is TRBJ2-3; 12 nucleotides agree with TRBD2. Per the germline V gene, CDR1 is LNHDA and CDR2 is SQIVND (reference sequence). V dropped 5 bases and J dropped 4; count of bases not matched to a gene: 7. The CDR3 extends over 16 amino acids. CDR3 residues: CASSSRLAGDPDTQYF. The CDR3 DNA reads TGTGCCAGTAGTTCCCGACTAGCGGGGGACCCAGATACGCAGTATTTT.

This sequence joins TRBV9 and TRBJ1-2; 9 positions agree with TRBD1. The CDR3 consists of 16 residues. Per germline, CDR1 SGDLS and CDR2 YYNGEE. V trimming: 3 bases; J trimming: 0 bases; junction bases outside the gene matches: 6. The chain's CDR3 is CASSDRDRETNYGYTF. CDR3 sequence (DNA): TGTGCCAGCAGCGACCGGGACAGGGAGACTAACTATGGCTACACCTTC.

The V gene is TRBV10-1, the J gene TRBJ1-1, with 9 bases aligning to TRBD1. The ends lost 8 bases at V and 1 base at J; junction bases unmatched: 5. Germline V gene sequence: CDR1 WNHNN, CDR2 SYGVQD (reference sequence). There are 14 residues in the CDR3. The CDR3: CASRTGDQNTEAFF. The CDR3, as DNA: TGCGCCAGCCGGACAGGGGATCAGAACACTGAAGCTTTCTTT.